A single sample is the source of the 12 T cell receptor beta chains below, sequenced in a study of T cell responses to AZD1222 COVID-19 vaccine. Repertoires were generated with immunoSEQ multiplex PCR, while TCRdb's copy carries only in-frame clones and drops some. Of about 170,000 clones listed, 85% to 95% are singletons. Source: peripheral blood, taken on day 0 of AZD1222 vaccination. These receptor sequences come from an adult in good health.

V usage is TRBV4-1 and J usage is TRBJ1-1; D is undetermined. The CDR3 contains 15 residues. Deletions cut 0 bases from V and 2 bases from J, with 10 bases between. Germline lookup yields CDR1 MGHRA and CDR2 YSYEKL. The CDR3 coding sequence is TGCGCCAGCAGCCAAGATCGTAATGTTAACACTGAAGCTTTCTTT. This sequence encodes CASSQDRNVNTEAFF.

As to this clone: Germline is not matched at one junction end, which may reflect a read error. V gene TRBV6-5 combines with J gene TRBJ1-4; D possibly corresponds to TRBD1 (5 bases). This CDR3 is built from 13 residues. The V gene's germline CDR1 is MNHEY and CDR2 SVGAGI. The DNA of the CDR3 is TGCCTTGGGGTGGGGCGGGGTAGTGAAAAACTGTTTTTT. This sequence encodes CLGVGRGSEKLFF.

The chain has TRBV6-5 and TRBJ1-2; no firm D call. The CDR3 sequence is 13 residues long. Trimming removed 2 bases from V and 2 bases from J, with 6 bases in between. The germline V gene has CDR1 MNHEY and CDR2 SVGAGI. The CDR3 spells CASSYDGNYGYTF. The CDR3 DNA reads as TGTGCCAGCAGTTACGACGGGAACTATGGCTACACCTTC.

This chain uses TRBV28 with TRBJ1-2; TRBD1 agrees at 9 bases. The CDR3 spans 13 residues. V was clipped by 3 bases and J by 10 bases; unmatched bases: 6. Germline V gene sequence: CDR1 MDHEN, CDR2 SYDVKM. The CDR3 loop is CASSLGQGIAYTF. CDR3 in DNA: TGTGCCAGCAGTTTGGGACAGGGCATCGCCTACACCTTC.

The rearrangement uses TRBV9 and TRBJ2-1, with D possibly TRBD2 on 6 matching bases. The CDR3 length is 17 residues. Germline CDR1 is SGDLS and CDR2 is YYNGEE. Between the trimmed V and J ends, which lost 0 bases and 4 bases, there was a span of 17 bases. The CDR3 reads CASSVEFLGDSYNEQFF. Here the CDR3 DNA reads TGTGCCAGCAGCGTAGAATTTCTAGGGGACTCGTACAATGAGCAGTTCTTC.

V usage is TRBV18 and J usage is TRBJ1-6; tentative D call: TRBD1 (5 bases). Trimming cost V 0 bases and J 8 bases, with 11 bases left between them. Germline CDR1 and CDR2: KGHSH and LQKENI. This CDR3 region has 15 residues. Here the CDR3 reads CASSPPQGGDSPLHF. The CDR3 DNA follows: TGTGCCAGCTCACCACCCCAGGGAGGGGATTCACCCCTCCACTTT.

V and J are TRBV29-1 and TRBJ1-2; 7 bases fit TRBD1. V lost 5 bases to trimming and J lost 7 bases; unmatched junction nucleotides: 10. Germline V gene data show CDR1 as SQVTM and CDR2 as ANQGSEA. The CDR3 is 13 amino acids. This chain's CDR3 is CSVSIGGGGGYTF. CDR3 coding DNA: TGCAGCGTTTCAATAGGGGGCGGAGGTGGCTACACCTTC. Drawing the rest from reference TRBV29-1 and TRBJ1-2, the complete variable domain is SAVISQKPSRDICQRGTSLTIQCQVDSQVTMMFWYRQQPGQSLTLIATANQGSEATYESGFVIDKFPISRPNLTFSTLTVSNMSPEDSSIYLCSVSIGGGGGYTFGSGTRLTVV.

The rearrangement joins TRBV5-1 to TRBJ1-1; D might be TRBD1 (6 bases). Trimming removed 4 bases at V and 5 bases at J, with 15 bases between. Germline assignment: CDR1 SGHRS and CDR2 YFSETQ. There are 14 residues in the CDR3. CDR3 bases: TGCGCCAGCAGCCCTCAACAGGGAAGAACTGAAGCTTTCTTT. Translation: CASSPQQGRTEAFF.

This chain links TRBV5-1 with TRBJ1-5; D is possibly TRBD1 (5 bases). V was pared by 0 bases and J by 3 bases, with 10 bases between. Germline values: CDR1 SGHRS, CDR2 YFSETQ. The CDR3 has 15 amino acids. The CDR3 reads CASSLVSGINQPQHF. As DNA, the CDR3 is TGCGCCAGCAGCTTGGTATCAGGGATCAATCAGCCCCAGCATTTT. The full variable domain, its missing parts supplied by reference TRBV5-1 and TRBJ1-5, is KAGVTQTPRYLIKTRGQQVTLSCSPISGHRSVSWYQQTPGQGLQFLFEYFSETQRNKGNFPGRFSGRQFSNSRSEMNVSTLELGDSALYLCASSLVSGINQPQHFGDGTRLSIL.

This clone was recorded once. The V call is TRBV11-2, the J call TRBJ2-2; D might be TRBD2 (6 bases). This CDR3 has 15 amino acids. Germline V gene sequence: CDR1 SGHAT, CDR2 FQNNGV. Trimming took off 1 base at V and 3 bases at J, with 9 bases between the two ends. The CDR3 DNA reads TGTGCCAGCAGCTTAGTCGGGAGCTACACCGGGGAGCTGTTTTTT. It encodes CASSLVGSYTGELFF.

The J gene is TRBJ1-1, the V gene TRBV5-1; 9 bases are shared with TRBD1. V lost 4 bases and J lost 10; bases outside the gene matches: 5. CDR1 and CDR2 (germline): SGHRS, YFSETQ. The CDR3 consists of 12 residues. The CDR3 region has the DNA TGCGCCAGCAGCACGGGACAGGGACCAGCTTTCTTT. As protein: CASSTGQGPAFF.

The rearrangement joins TRBV7-9 to TRBJ2-7; D ambiguous. Deletions cut 1 base from V and 5 bases from J, with 6 bases between. Germline V lookup: CDR1 SEHNR, CDR2 FQNEAQ (reference sequence). The CDR3 extends over 12 amino acids. CDR3 sequence: CASSLVWDEQYF. The CDR3 region has the DNA TGTGCCAGCAGCTTAGTCTGGGACGAGCAGTACTTC.